These 23 T cell receptor beta chains were sequenced from one sample in a study of technical replicates of blood from several donors. TCRdb's copy holds only in-frame clones and misses some; the assay was immunoSEQ multiplex PCR. The sample holds tens of thousands of clones; 95% to 98% are singletons and the top ten take roughly 0.17%. The sample taken for sequencing was T cells isolated from PBMCs. Receptors originate from a human donor in good health.

V usage is TRBV15 and J usage is TRBJ2-7, with 13 bases lining up with TRBD2. After removal of 0 bases from V and 5 bases from J, the junction contained 4 bases not matched to a gene. CDR1 LNHNV and CDR2 YYDKDF come from the germline V gene (reference sequence). This CDR3 has 16 amino acids. The CDR3 loop is CATSRDSGTSGNEQYF. CDR3 coding DNA: TGTGCCACCAGCAGAGATTCTGGGACTAGCGGGAACGAGCAGTACTTC.

V usage is TRBV13 and J usage is TRBJ1-5; TRBD1 aligns across 7 bases. Per the germline V gene, CDR1 is PRHDT and CDR2 is FYEKMQ (reference sequence). V lost 3 bases, J lost 0 bases, and 11 bases stayed unmatched. The length of the CDR3 is 18 residues. The CDR3 reads CASSFSPPGGYSNQPQHF. In DNA form, the CDR3 reads TGTGCCAGCAGCTTCTCGCCCCCAGGGGGATATAGCAATCAGCCCCAGCATTTT.

This chain links TRBV4-2 with TRBJ2-7, with D possibly being TRBD2 (7 bases). The germline V gene encodes CDR1 LGHNA and CDR2 YNFKEQ. CDR3 length: 15 amino acids. V shed 4 bases and J shed 1 base, with 14 bases lying between them. CDR3 protein: CASSPGGGLSYEQYF. The CDR3 DNA reads TGTGCCAGCAGCCCGGGGGGCGGGCTGTCCTACGAGCAGTACTTC.

The chain has TRBV5-4 and TRBJ1-6, with D unresolved. Deletions cut 3 bases from V and 10 bases from J, with 17 bases between. Germline CDR1 reads SGHNT; CDR2 reads YYREEE (reference sequence). The CDR3 loop spans 15 amino acids. The CDR3 sequence: CASSSWMDGGSPLHF. CDR3 nucleotides: TGTGCCAGCAGCTCCTGGATGGACGGAGGGTCACCCCTCCACTTT.

The genes are TRBV7-9 and TRBJ1-5; TRBD1 is a possible D gene (6 bases). This CDR3 comprises 13 residues. Germline V gives CDR1 SEHNR, CDR2 FQNEAQ (reference sequence). V was cut by 7 bases and J by 6 bases, with 13 bases left in between. The CDR3 DNA reads TGTGCCAGCACTAAGGGGGGGCTTCAGCCCCAGCATTTT. Encoded protein: CASTKGGLQPQHF.

This CDR3 is CATSRDPHSVDSGNTIYF. The CDR3 region has the DNA TGTGCCACCAGCAGAGATCCACACAGTGTAGACTCTGGAAACACCATATATTTT. V is TRBV15 and J is TRBJ1-3; D unresolved. The CDR3 contains 18 residues. Germline-derived CDR1 and CDR2 are LNHNV and YYDKDF (reference sequence). With 0 bases removed from V and 0 bases from J, the gap between germline ends came to 15 bases. The entire variable domain, with the rest obtained from reference TRBV15 and TRBJ1-3, is as follows: DAMVIQNPRYQVTQFGKPVTLSCSQTLNHNVMYWYQQKSSQAPKLLFHYYDKDFNNEADTPDNFQSRRPNTSFCFLDIRSPGLGDTAMYLCATSRDPHSVDSGNTIYFGEGSWLTVV.

The chain joins TRBV28 to TRBJ2-7; a weak D match, TRBD1 (5 bases). The CDR3 runs 12 residues. The V and J ends lost 3 bases and 6 bases respectively, with 9 bases between them. Looked up from germline, CDR1 is MDHEN and CDR2 is SYDVKM. The CDR3 region has the DNA TGTGCCAGCAGTTTGGCAGGGCTCGAGCAGTACTTC. It encodes CASSLAGLEQYF.

The chain joins TRBV7-2 to TRBJ2-5, with 12 nucleotides matching TRBD2. V shed 4 bases, J shed 4 bases, and the junction held 10 bases outside the gene matches. The CDR3 contains 17 residues. Germline V gives CDR1 SGHTA, CDR2 FQGNSA. CDR3 sequence: CASSYRTSGTQGETQYF. The CDR3 DNA sequence: TGTGCCAGCAGCTACCGGACTAGCGGGACCCAGGGAGAGACCCAGTACTTC.

J is TRBJ1-2 and V is TRBV11-3; possibly TRBD1 for D (5 bases). CDR3 length: 14 amino acids. Germline V CDR1 and CDR2: SGHNT, YENEEA. V lost 5 bases, J lost 2 bases, and 12 bases lay in between. The CDR3 DNA sequence: TGTGCCAGCAGCCCCTCCCAGGGAAACTATGGCTACACCTTC. This translates into CASSPSQGNYGYTF.

This rearrangement joins TRBV23-1 to TRBJ2-2, with D unclear. TRBV23-1 is recorded as an ORF, its role being uncertain. The CDR3 is made up of 16 amino acids. With 0 bases removed from V and 3 bases from J, the gap between germline ends came to 11 bases. CDR3 sequence reads: CASSQSQPPDTGELFF. In nucleotides, the CDR3 is TGCGCCAGCAGTCAATCTCAACCACCGGACACCGGGGAGCTGTTTTTT.

This chain uses TRBV5-8 with TRBJ2-3; 9 bases agree with TRBD1. Germline loops: CDR1 SGHTS, CDR2 YDEGEE. CDR3 length equals 16 residues. The trim removed 2 bases at V and 2 bases at J, leaving 6 bases unmatched. CDR3 sequence (DNA): TGTGCCAGCAGCTTAGGGGACAGGGCAAACACAGATACGCAGTATTTT. Encoded protein: CASSLGDRANTDTQYF. Using reference TRBV5-8 and TRBJ2-3 for the parts outside the CDR3, the full variable domain is EAGVTQSPTHLIKTRGQQATLRCSPISGHTSVYWYQQALGLGLQFLLWYDEGEERNRGNFPPRFSGRQFPNYSSELNVNALELEDSALYLCASSLGDRANTDTQYFGPGTRLTVL.

V usage is TRBV4-1 and J usage is TRBJ2-3; a possible D gene is TRBD2 (6 bases). Trimming stripped 10 bases from V and 5 bases from J, with 16 bases between. The V gene's germline CDR1 is MGHRA and CDR2 YSYEKL. The CDR3 runs 13 residues. The DNA for the CDR3 is TGCGCCACCTCAGGGACTCTGCTAGATACGCAGTATTTT. This sequence encodes CATSGTLLDTQYF.

The gene calls are TRBV6-1 and TRBJ2-2; the match to TRBD2 covers 7 bases. Germline CDR1 and CDR2: MNHNS and SASEGT. The CDR3 runs 17 residues. V dropped 3 bases and J dropped 5; count of bases not matched to a gene: 12. CDR3 DNA sequence: TGTGCCAGCAGTGACGTCAGCGGGGTGGGGGAGACCGGGGAGCTGTTTTTT. Protein sequence: CASSDVSGVGETGELFF.

The genes are TRBV30 and TRBJ2-4, with 7 bases that match TRBD1. Per germline, CDR1 GTSNPN and CDR2 SVGIG (reference sequence). This CDR3 has 13 residues. V shed 2 bases, J shed 9 bases, and the junction held 7 bases outside the gene matches. CDR3 DNA sequence: TGTGCCTGGAGTCTTGCCCAGGGGGTCATTCAGTACTTC. Protein product: CAWSLAQGVIQYF.

The chain carries TRBV7-9 and TRBJ2-7; D not resolved. Germline CDR1 is SEHNR and CDR2 is FQNEAQ (reference sequence). CDR3 size: 13 residues. V lost 10 bases and J 3 bases, leaving 16 bases between the germline ends. The CDR3 loop is CAIEDWPNYEQYF. The CDR3 bases are TGTGCCATCGAGGATTGGCCAAACTACGAGCAGTACTTC.

This chain uses TRBV29-1 with TRBJ1-3; D ambiguous. Trimming left V 4 bases short and J 4 bases short, with 5 bases between. From germline, CDR1 is SQVTM and CDR2 ANQGSEA. The CDR3 covers 11 residues. The DNA for the CDR3 is TGCAGCGTTGCTAGGGGAAACACCATATATTTT. It yields the protein CSVARGNTIYF.

The J gene is TRBJ1-4, the V gene TRBV28; TRBD1 matches 8 bases. This CDR3 is built from 16 residues. V trimming: 7 bases; J trimming: 4 bases; junction bases outside the gene matches: 11. Looked up from germline, CDR1 is MDHEN and CDR2 is SYDVKM. Here the CDR3 reads CASTGGGNGYNEKLFF. The DNA for the CDR3 is TGTGCCAGCACAGGGGGCGGTAATGGCTATAATGAAAAACTGTTTTTT.

V usage is TRBV5-1 and J usage is TRBJ2-2; D is unresolved. V lost 4 bases to trimming and J lost 4 bases, with 8 bases between them. The CDR3 runs 13 residues. The germline CDR1 and CDR2 sequences are SGHRS and YFSETQ. The DNA for the CDR3 is TGCGCCAGCAGCCCAACAGTCACCGGGGAGCTGTTTTTT. This sequence encodes CASSPTVTGELFF.

The chain carries TRBV14 and TRBJ1-1, with D possibly TRBD1 on 5 matching bases. This CDR3 comprises 15 residues. With 3 bases removed from V and 4 bases from J, the gap between germline ends came to 15 bases. CDR1 and CDR2 (germline): SGHDN, FVKESK. As DNA, the CDR3 is TGTGCCAGCAGCCACTTCAGGGAGGTGAGCACTGAAGCTTTCTTT. This codes for CASSHFREVSTEAFF.

This clone was seen just once. This sequence joins TRBV6-5 and TRBJ1-1; D unclear. V was pared by 0 bases and J by 10 bases, with 6 bases between. Germline CDR1 reads MNHEY; CDR2 reads SVGAGI. This CDR3 region has 11 residues. The CDR3, as DNA: TGTGCCAGCAGTTACTCAGGGAGAGCTTTCTTT. Its translation is CASSYSGRAFF.

The chain has TRBV29-1 and TRBJ1-1; D gene uncertain. Germline V lookup: CDR1 SQVTM, CDR2 ANQGSEA. The ends were cut back, 7 bases at V and 6 bases at J, with 12 bases in the middle. This CDR3 has 11 residues. The CDR3 reads CSALVGAEAFF. CDR3 DNA: TGCAGCGCTCTAGTGGGAGCTGAAGCTTTCTTT.

The rearrangement links TRBV11-2 to TRBJ2-2; 8 nucleotides match TRBD2. Germline assignment: CDR1 SGHAT and CDR2 FQNNGV. V lost 1 base and J lost 1; bases outside the gene matches: 2. CDR3 length equals 16 residues. The CDR3: CASSLAAGGNTGELFF. In DNA form, the CDR3 reads TGTGCCAGCAGCTTAGCTGCGGGAGGGAACACCGGGGAGCTGTTTTTT.

Remarks on this clone: One end of the junction is discordant with germline, which a read error may explain. The V call is TRBV5-4, the J call TRBJ1-1; D might be TRBD1 (6 bases). The CDR3 is 10 amino acids. Germline lookup yields CDR1 SGHNT and CDR2 YYREEE (reference sequence). As DNA, the CDR3 is TGTGCCAGCAGCTGTCCCGGACAGTGTTTT. This translates into CASSCPGQCF.